The 15 T cell receptor beta chains given below trace back to one sample, sequenced in a study of identical twins. MiXCR, applied by TCRdb to the 5' RACE reads, yields one record per CDR3 protein. This table has around 670,000 distinct CDR3 sequences, around 6% appearing once. Sequencing used naive T cells sorted from blood. The source is a man between 18 and 35 years old in good health.

In its sample, this clonotype was seen a few times. The V call is TRBV24-1, the J call TRBJ2-7, with TRBD1 matching over 10 bases. The CDR3 extends over 16 amino acids. Germline CDR1 reads KGHDR; CDR2 reads SFDVKD. The ends lost 4 bases at V and 2 bases at J; junction bases unmatched: 7. CDR3 coding DNA: TGTGCCACCAGTGACCGTGGGACAGGGGACGCCTACGAGCAGTACTTC. Its protein product is CATSDRGTGDAYEQYF.

This clonotype was counted a few times. The chain joins TRBV30 to TRBJ1-1; D unclear. The CDR3 covers 14 residues. V was cut by 6 bases and J by 2 bases, with 16 bases left in between. Germline V CDR1 and CDR2: GTSNPN, SVGIG (reference sequence). The CDR3 loop reads CACSVRAQNTEAFF. In DNA, the CDR3 is TGTGCCTGTTCAGTTCGGGCGCAAAACACTGAAGCTTTCTTT.

Many counts were recorded for this clonotype. The chain employs TRBV29-1 and TRBJ2-7; D is perhaps TRBD1 or TRBD2 (5 bases each). The length of the CDR3 is 14 residues. The V end lost 7 bases, the J end lost 0 bases, and 16 bases lay between the germline ends. Germline CDR1 reads SQVTM; CDR2 reads ANQGSEA. CDR3 DNA: TGCAGCGCTCTAAGGGACCCCAGCTCCTACGAGCAGTACTTC. Residues: CSALRDPSSYEQYF.

J is TRBJ2-1 and V is TRBV5-1; 13 nucleotides match TRBD2. V gave up 2 bases and J gave up 8 bases; unmatched junction bases: 25. The CDR3 loop spans 22 amino acids. Germline values: CDR1 SGHRS, CDR2 YFSETQ. Written as DNA, the CDR3 is TGCGCCAGCAGCTTACGCGCAACCACTGGACTAGCGGGAGTTTCAGTTTGGTATGAGCAGTTCTTC. It specifies CASSLRATTGLAGVSVWYEQFF. Based on the CDR3 plus reference TRBV5-1 and TRBJ2-1, the full variable domain is KAGVTQTPRYLIKTRGQQVTLSCSPISGHRSVSWYQQTPGQGLQFLFEYFSETQRNKGNFPGRFSGRQFSNSRSEMNVSTLELGDSALYLCASSLRATTGLAGVSVWYEQFFGPGTRLTVL.

This clonotype was counted a few times. The gene calls are TRBV30 and TRBJ1-3; D ambiguous. CDR3 size: 12 residues. Trimming left V 5 bases short and J 0 bases short, with 5 bases between. CDR1 is GTSNPN and CDR2 is SVGIG in the germline V gene (reference sequence). This CDR3 is CAWDNSGNTIYF. CDR3 coding DNA: TGTGCCTGGGATAACTCTGGAAACACCATATATTTT.

This clonotype has only a few counts. This chain uses TRBV6-2 or TRBV6-3 with TRBJ1-5, with 7 bases that match TRBD1. The CDR3 length is 14 residues. The ends lost 4 bases at V and 5 bases at J; junction bases unmatched: 5. The germline V gene encodes CDR1 MNHEY and CDR2 SVGEGT. CDR3 DNA: TGTGCCAGCAGTTCGACAGGGACTCATCAGCCCCAGCATTTT. Its translation: CASSSTGTHQPQHF.

This clonotype was counted many times. V is TRBV5-1 and J is TRBJ2-5, with 8 bases lining up with TRBD1. V gave up 5 bases and J gave up 2 bases; unmatched junction bases: 11. This CDR3 is 16 amino acids long. Germline CDR1 reads SGHRS; CDR2 reads YFSETQ. DNA of the CDR3: TGCGCCAGCAGGCCCCTTGCGGGACAGGCTCAAGAGACCCAGTACTTC. Amino acids: CASRPLAGQAQETQYF.

This clonotype was seen many times. The chain recombines TRBV20-1 with TRBJ2-3, with a possible D match to TRBD1 (5 bases). The ends were cut back, 2 bases at V and 1 base at J, with 10 bases in the middle. Germline lookup yields CDR1 DFQATT and CDR2 SNEGSKA (reference sequence). The CDR3 runs 14 residues. The CDR3 DNA reads as TGCAGTGCTAGAAGCAGGGTGGGCACAGATACGCAGTATTTT. Translation: CSARSRVGTDTQYF.

This clonotype has at least ten counts. J is TRBJ2-3 and V is TRBV20-1; TRBD2 might be the D (5 bases). The CDR3 consists of 13 residues. The germline V gene encodes CDR1 DFQATT and CDR2 SNEGSKA (reference sequence). The germline V and J ends were trimmed by 6 bases and 6 bases, with 16 bases remaining between them. The CDR3 DNA sequence: TGCAGTGCCAGCCGGGGAATCGGGGATACGCAGTATTTT. This encodes CSASRGIGDTQYF.

This clonotype has a handful of counts. V is TRBV7-9 and J is TRBJ2-5; no definite D call. CDR3 length equals 16 residues. V lost 0 bases, J lost 5 bases, and 16 bases lay in between. Germline-derived CDR1 and CDR2 are SEHNR and FQNEAQ (reference sequence). The CDR3 DNA sequence: TGTGCCAGCAGCTTAGCGAGAACACCGGGTGGGGAGACCCAGTACTTC. Its protein is CASSLARTPGGETQYF. The full variable domain, with the rest looked up from reference TRBV7-9 and TRBJ2-5, is DTGVSQNPRHKITKRGQNVTFRCDPISEHNRLYWYRQTLGQGPEFLTYFQNEAQLEKSRLLSDRFSAERPKGSFSTLEIQRTEQGDSAMYLCASSLARTPGGETQYFGPGTRLLVL.

This clonotype was counted between two and nine times. J is TRBJ1-1 and V is TRBV20-1; unclear D gene. The CDR3 sequence is 12 residues long. V lost 6 bases to trimming and J lost 6 bases, with 14 bases between them. The germline V gene encodes CDR1 DFQATT and CDR2 SNEGSKA (reference sequence). The CDR3 loop is CSASNPFPEAFF. The CDR3 coding sequence is TGCAGTGCCTCTAACCCATTTCCTGAAGCTTTCTTT.

This clonotype was seen at least ten times. J is TRBJ2-3 and V is TRBV7-3; no clear D gene. Trimming took 5 bases from V and 0 from J, leaving 9 bases between them. CDR1 is SGHTA, CDR2 FQGTGA, per germline. The CDR3 has 14 residues. CDR3 protein: CASSPSSSTDTQYF. In DNA form, the CDR3 reads TGTGCCAGCAGCCCCAGTTCAAGCACAGATACGCAGTATTTT. The full variable domain, in which reference TRBV7-3 and TRBJ2-3 provide the parts outside the CDR3, is GAGVSQTPSNKVTEKGKYVELRCDPISGHTALYWYRQSLGQGPEFLIYFQGTGAADDSGLPNDRFFAVRPEGSVSTLKIQRTERGDSAVYLCASSPSSSTDTQYFGPGTRLTVL.

The chain recombines TRBV27 with TRBJ2-3, with no clear D. The V end lost 6 bases, the J end lost 0 bases, and 19 bases lay between the germline ends. This CDR3 is built from 17 residues. The germline CDR1 and CDR2 sequences are MNHEY and SMNVEV (reference sequence). CDR3 amino acids: CASSFSRARASTDTQYF. In DNA form, the CDR3 reads TGTGCCAGCAGCTTTTCGAGAGCAAGAGCTAGCACAGATACGCAGTATTTT.

This clonotype was recorded many times. This chain joins TRBV12-3 or TRBV12-4 and TRBJ2-3; 9 bases match TRBD1. The CDR3 consists of 16 residues. V lost 7 bases to trimming and J lost 0 bases; unmatched junction nucleotides: 8. CDR3 sequence (DNA): TGTGCCAGCACAATCTTCGGGACAGGGAGCACAGATACGCAGTATTTT. It codes for CASTIFGTGSTDTQYF.

The V call is TRBV20-1, the J call TRBJ2-3; the match to TRBD2 covers 11 bases. CDR3 length: 15 residues. Germline CDR1 is DFQATT and CDR2 is SNEGSKA (reference sequence). Trimming at V came to 5 bases and at J to 6 bases, leaving 10 bases not matched to a gene. CDR3 sequence reads: CSAAQLAGVRDTQYF. The CDR3 bases are TGCAGTGCTGCCCAACTAGCGGGAGTTCGCGATACGCAGTATTTT.